This paragraph reports one T cell receptor beta chain. Its antigen is undetermined. Data came from immunoSEQ multiplex PCR; TCRdb stores just in-frame clones and leaves some out. The sample holds about 9,300 clones, about nine tenths seen once. This sample is drawn from a study of T cell clonotyping in hematopoietic cell transplantation. Notes on the study in general: No sorting was done, leaving CD4 and CD8 contributions mixed. Recipient TCR diversity dropped after transplant; expanded clonotypes rose from day 30 to 180. At the given depth, recipient repertoires were over 95% de novo clonotypes.

Recipient blood drawn about 28 days pretransplant and days 30, 100, 180 after. Germline CDR1 reads SGHRS; CDR2 reads YFSETQ. The V and J ends lost 4 bases and 3 bases respectively, with 17 bases between them. This CDR3 region has 15 residues. The TCR originated in a human patient who had an allogeneic stem cell transplant, so the T cells may come from the graft donor. The donor label of this sample is uncertain. Some clones in this sample may be carry-over from other donors' samples. The chain employs TRBV5-1 and TRBJ2-7, with D tentatively TRBD1 or TRBD2 (5 bases each). The specimen comprised PBMCs, sampled 180 days after allogeneic stem cell transplant. Here the CDR3 DNA reads TGCGCCAGCAGCGCGGCAGGGTCAGACTACTACGAGCAGTACTTC. Translating gives CASSAAGSDYYEQYF.